These 15 T cell receptor beta chains were all obtained from the same sample, sequenced in a study of blood T cell repertoires in COVID-19. Here immunoSEQ multiplex PCR was the method, and the copy in TCRdb shows in-frame clones only, minus some. The sample has about 260,000 clones, roughly 90% seen once; the top ten hold roughly 2%. Sequences were obtained from peripheral blood. These receptors originate from a woman in her fifties or sixties who had recovered from COVID-19.

The V and J genes are TRBV2 and TRBJ2-5; 7 nucleotides agree with TRBD2. CDR3 length equals 15 residues. CDR1 is SNHLY, CDR2 FYNNEI, per germline. V was clipped by 7 bases and J by 5 bases; unmatched bases: 13. CDR3 DNA: TGTGCCAGCACTCCCCTCACGGGAGGAGGTGAGACCCAGTACTTC. The encoded protein is CASTPLTGGGETQYF.

The rearrangement joins TRBV5-1 to TRBJ2-2, with D unclear. Trimming removed 5 bases at V and 6 bases at J, with 8 bases between. Germline lookup yields CDR1 SGHRS and CDR2 YFSETQ. The CDR3 length is 12 residues. CDR3 DNA sequence: TGCGCCAGCAGAATCACTGCCGGGGAGCTGTTTTTT. Residues: CASRITAGELFF.

The J gene is TRBJ2-2, the V gene TRBV5-1; 7 bases agree with TRBD1. CDR1 SGHRS and CDR2 YFSETQ come from the germline V gene. The CDR3 sequence is 16 residues long. The junction had 5 bases not matched to a gene; V was cut back by 0 bases and J by 3 bases. The CDR3 DNA sequence: TGCGCCAGCAGCTTGGTCCCGGGACAGTACACCGGGGAGCTGTTTTTT. It yields the protein CASSLVPGQYTGELFF. Variable domain in full (rest from reference TRBV5-1 and TRBJ2-2): KAGVTQTPRYLIKTRGQQVTLSCSPISGHRSVSWYQQTPGQGLQFLFEYFSETQRNKGNFPGRFSGRQFSNSRSEMNVSTLELGDSALYLCASSLVPGQYTGELFFGEGSRLTVL.

V and J are TRBV9 and TRBJ1-2; possible D gene TRBD1, 6 bases. Germline loops: CDR1 SGDLS, CDR2 YYNGEE. V dropped 4 bases and J dropped 4 bases, with 14 bases sitting between them. This CDR3 has 14 residues. The CDR3 coding sequence is TGTGCCAGCAGCAAACGGGACACAACCTATGGCTACACCTTC. Protein product: CASSKRDTTYGYTF.

The chain uses TRBV2 and TRBJ2-4; D is possibly TRBD2 (5 bases). V was cut by 3 bases and J by 0 bases, with 9 bases left in between. CDR3 size: 15 residues. CDR1 SNHLY and CDR2 FYNNEI come from the germline V gene. CDR3 residues: CASSDRRSAKNIQYF. The CDR3, as DNA: TGTGCCAGCAGTGATCGGAGGTCAGCCAAAAACATTCAGTACTTC.

The rearrangement links TRBV19 to TRBJ1-3, with a weak D call TRBD1 (6 bases). Looked up from germline, CDR1 is LNHDA and CDR2 is SQIVND (reference sequence). V was clipped by 10 bases and J by 2 bases, with 18 bases between them. The CDR3 length is 15 residues. Written as DNA, the CDR3 is TGTGCCACCCAGGGGTCTGACTTGACTGGAAACACCATATATTTT. Its protein product is CATQGSDLTGNTIYF.

This clone was seen just once. The same CDR3 also results from other DNA sequences found in this sample. This chain uses TRBV6-5 with TRBJ2-7; 7 nucleotides agree with TRBD1. The germline gives CDR1 MNHEY, CDR2 SVGAGI. The CDR3 contains 13 residues. V lost 6 bases to trimming and J lost 0 bases; unmatched junction nucleotides: 2. The CDR3 is CASRRDSSYEQYF. CDR3 sequence (DNA): TGTGCCAGCAGAAGGGACAGCTCCTACGAGCAGTACTTC.

The V and J genes are TRBV9 and TRBJ1-1; D gene unclear. The CDR3 consists of 13 residues. Germline V gene lookup returns CDR1 SGDLS and CDR2 YYNGEE. Trimming took off 4 bases at V and 0 bases at J, with 7 bases between the two ends. The CDR3 nucleotides read TGTGCCAGCAGCCTCTACCTGAACACTGAAGCTTTCTTT. Translation gives CASSLYLNTEAFF.

V is TRBV2 and J is TRBJ1-1; 11 bases match TRBD1. The CDR3 runs to 13 residues. Per the germline V gene, CDR1 is SNHLY and CDR2 is FYNNEI. J gave up 6 bases and V 5 bases, and 2 bases lay outside the gene matches. CDR3 in amino acids: CASSRDRGAEAFF. As DNA, the CDR3 is TGTGCCAGCAGTAGGGACAGGGGGGCTGAAGCTTTCTTT.

CDR3 sequence (DNA): TGTGCCAGCAGCTACACCGGAGCAACTAATGAAAAACTGTTTTTT. The encoded protein is CASSYTGATNEKLFF. This chain uses TRBV7-9 with TRBJ1-4; no definite D call. The V gene's germline CDR1 is SEHNR and CDR2 FQNEAQ (reference sequence). The V end lost 4 bases, the J end lost 0 bases, and 9 bases lay between the germline ends. CDR3 length equals 15 residues.

The V and J genes are TRBV11-2 and TRBJ1-2, with D possibly being TRBD1 (5 bases). This CDR3 contains 10 residues. Trimming took off 4 bases at V and 12 bases at J, with 9 bases between the two ends. Germline V gene sequence: CDR1 SGHAT, CDR2 FQNNGV. The CDR3, as DNA: TGTGCCAGCAGCTCGGGACTTCACACCTTC. Translation: CASSSGLHTF.

J is TRBJ2-1 and V is TRBV5-6; D is unclear. The CDR3 sequence is 15 residues long. From germline, CDR1 is SGHDT and CDR2 YYEEEE. Trimming took off 1 base at V and 3 bases at J, with 11 bases between the two ends. CDR3 protein: CASSLRVNYYNEQFF. The CDR3 bases are TGTGCCAGCAGCTTGCGAGTTAACTACTACAATGAGCAGTTCTTC.

Turning to this clone: Within the sample, other DNA sequences also encode this same CDR3. This chain links TRBV6-5 with TRBJ1-1; weak D call: TRBD1 (6 bases). V was pared by 4 bases and J by 2 bases, with 8 bases between. Germline V CDR1 and CDR2: MNHEY, SVGAGI. This CDR3 contains 13 residues. CDR3 loop: CASSWTVNTEAFF. The CDR3 nucleotides read TGTGCCAGCAGTTGGACAGTCAACACTGAAGCTTTCTTT.

The chain has TRBV6-2 or TRBV6-3 and TRBJ2-3, with no clear D. The CDR3 has 12 residues. Germline CDR1 and CDR2: MNHEY and SVGEGT. V gave up 6 bases and J gave up 10 bases, with 14 bases separating them. The CDR3 region is CASSYIGVPQYF. CDR3 DNA: TGTGCCAGCAGCTATATAGGAGTGCCGCAGTATTTT.

The genes are TRBV5-1 and TRBJ1-4; D unresolved. V gave up 1 base and J gave up 5 bases, with 21 bases separating them. The CDR3 consists of 18 residues. Germline loops: CDR1 SGHRS, CDR2 YFSETQ. The CDR3 region has the DNA TGCGCCAGCAGCTTGACGGCAATTCTTGATCCAGGAAATGAAAAACTGTTTTTT. It yields the protein CASSLTAILDPGNEKLFF.